This is a list of T cell receptor beta chains from one sample in a study of blood T cell repertoires in COVID-19. This table comes from immunoSEQ multiplex PCR, and its TCRdb copy is limited to in-frame clones, with some not included. Seen here are 360,000 or so clones, roughly 87% observed once, and the top ten hold 2.5% to 3.5%. Specimen: PBMCs or T cells enriched from blood (not recorded which). The receptors come from a woman aged 25-40 years who had recovered from COVID-19. Each CDR3 is given with its conserved first and last residue. The D gene is left open where the match is weak. Rows may omit the clone size; those that give it use once, few, many or a size class.

>TRBJ2-1|TRBV7-2|.|TRBD2
TGTGCCAGCAGCCAGGGACTAGCGGGGGGCCTCTACAATGAGCAGTTCTTC
CASSQGLAGGLYNEQFF
>TRBJ1-2|TRBV24-1|.|.
TGTGCCACCGAGGATCGGGACTATGGCTACACCTTC
CATEDRDYGYTF
>TRBJ2-7|TRBV9|.|.
TGTGCCAGCAGCGAGGGGGTGGGCTCCTACGAGCAGTACTTC
CASSEGVGSYEQYF
>TRBJ1-5|TRBV28|.|.
TGTGCCAGCAGTCTATTGTCGGGAGGGGTTACGCCCCAGCATTTT
CASSLLSGGVTPQHF
>TRBJ1-5|TRBV30|once|.
TGTGCCTGGAGTGGAGGTACCCCGGGGATTCAGCCCCAGCATTTT
CAWSGGTPGIQPQHF
>TRBJ1-2|TRBV3-1/TRBV3-2|.|TRBD1
TGTGCCAGCAGCGCCGACAGGGACTATGGCTACACCTTC
CASSADRDYGYTF
>TRBJ1-2|TRBV30|once|TRBD1
TGTGCCTGGGAGGCCGTGGAGGGGGCATCCTATGGCTACACCTTC
CAWEAVEGASYGYTF
>TRBJ2-7|TRBV4-1|.|TRBD2
TGCGCCAGCAGCCAAGCCTCGATAGCGGGACACGAGCAGTACTTC
CASSQASIAGHEQYF
>TRBJ1-1|TRBV12-3/TRBV12-4|.|.
TGTGCCAGCAGTCTCGGGGGGGGGACTTTCTTT
CASSLGGGTFF
>TRBJ2-1|TRBV29-1|.|.
TGCAGCGACAGGGACCCTTACAATGAGCAGTTCTTC
CSDRDPYNEQFF
>TRBJ2-5|TRBV18|.|TRBD1
TGTGCCAGCCGACCGGGGACAGGGCGACAAGAGACCCAGTACTTC
CASRPGTGRQETQYF
>TRBJ2-7|TRBV6-4|.|.
TGTGCCAGCAGGAGCACAGGGGGGGGTAGGTACTTC
CASRSTGGGRYF
>TRBJ1-4|TRBV5-1|once|.
TGCGCCAGCAGCCCAGGTTTCGGGGTGGGTAATGAAAAACTGTTTTTT
CASSPGFGVGNEKLFF
>TRBJ1-1|TRBV29-1|.|.
TGCAGCGTTGGGGGGCAGATGAACACTGAAGCTTTCTTT
CSVGGQMNTEAFF
>TRBJ2-3|TRBV30|.|.
TGTGCCTGGAGTGTAACAGCAGATACGCAGTATTTT
CAWSVTADTQYF
>TRBJ2-3|TRBV29-1|.|.
TGCAGCGCCGACCTTTGGGGGGATACAACAGATACGCAGTATTTT
CSADLWGDTTDTQYF
>TRBJ2-7|TRBV28|.|TRBD2
TGTGCCAGCACGGGGGGAAGGTACGAGCAGTACTTC
CASTGGRYEQYF
>TRBJ2-7|TRBV7-9|.|TRBD1
TGTGCCAGCAGCCCCGGGACAGGGGGCCGCGAGCAGTACTTC
CASSPGTGGREQYF
>TRBJ1-4|TRBV18|.|.
TGTGCCAGCTCACCAAGTAGGAGGGAGGATGAAAAACTGTTTTTT
CASSPSRREDEKLFF
>TRBJ2-4|TRBV9|.|TRBD1
TGTGCCAGCAGCCCCCGGGACAGGGGTAACATTCAGTACTTC
CASSPRDRGNIQYF
>TRBJ2-1|TRBV6-5|.|.
TGTGCCAGCAAGCGGAACAATGAGCAGTTCTTC
CASKRNNEQFF
>TRBJ1-2|TRBV6-5|.|TRBD1
TGTGCCAGCAGTTTGACAGGGGCGCAAGATAATGGCTACACCTTC
CASSLTGAQDNGYTF
>TRBJ2-5|TRBV6-5|.|.
TGTGCCAGCAGTTACGGTCGGGGGTACCAAGAGACCCAGTACTTC
CASSYGRGYQETQYF
>TRBJ1-2|TRBV5-1|.|.
TGCGCCAGCAGCGCCAGCAGGGTGAACTATGGCTACACCTTC
CASSASRVNYGYTF
>TRBJ1-2|TRBV5-1|.|TRBD1
TGCGCCAGCAGCGTGGGACAGGGCGACTATGGCTACACCTTC
CASSVGQGDYGYTF
>TRBJ1-1|TRBV30|.|.
TGTGCCTGGAGTGGGTGGGGAGGCACTGAAGCTTTCTTT
CAWSGWGGTEAFF
>TRBJ2-3|TRBV11-2|.|TRBD1
TGTGCCAGCAGCCCCCCGAGGGACAGGTGGCCACCTAGCACAGATACGCAGTATTTT
CASSPPRDRWPPSTDTQYF
>TRBJ1-1|TRBV24-1|once|.
TGTGCCACCAGTGACTTCCGGGGGACTGAAGCTTTCTTT
CATSDFRGTEAFF
>TRBJ2-7|TRBV5-1|.|TRBD1
TGCGCCAGCAGCTTGGGGGACAGGACTTCCTACGAGCAGTACTTC
CASSLGDRTSYEQYF
>TRBJ1-3|TRBV5-1|.|.
TGCGCCAGCAGCTCAGGGGACGGTGGAAACACCATATATTTT
CASSSGDGGNTIYF
>TRBJ1-6|TRBV2|.|TRBD1
TGTGCCAGCAGCTCCGGGACAGGGGCACCCCTCCACTTT
CASSSGTGAPLHF
>TRBJ2-3|TRBV5-1|few|TRBD2
TGCGCCAGCAATAGCGGGAGATCGGGCACAGATACGCAGTATTTT
CASNSGRSGTDTQYF
>TRBJ2-3|TRBV5-1|.|.
TGCGCCAGCAGCTTGGAGGGGGGGAGCACAGATACGCAGTATTTT
CASSLEGGSTDTQYF
>TRBJ2-2|TRBV6-5|once|TRBD2
TGTGCCAGCACGGCACTAGCGGGAGACGGGGAGCTGTTTTTT
CASTALAGDGELFF
>TRBJ2-7|TRBV5-1|.|TRBD1
TGCGCCAGCAGCTTGGTCGGGACAGAGACCTACGAGCAGTACTTC
CASSLVGTETYEQYF
>TRBJ2-7|TRBV27|.|TRBD2
TGTGCCAGCCAACCCTCCGGGACTAGCGGGCTCGGGCGCTACGAGCAGTACTTC
CASQPSGTSGLGRYEQYF
>TRBJ1-5|TRBV19|.|.
TGTGCCAGTAGTAACCGGGATCTCCAGCCCCAGCATTTT
CASSNRDLQPQHF
>TRBJ2-3|TRBV3-1/TRBV3-2|.|.
TGTGCCAGCAGCCAAGACCATACAGGGAATGGGCAGTATTTT
CASSQDHTGNGQYF
>TRBJ2-2|TRBV18|.|.
TGTGCCAGCTCACCACGGCGGGACACCGGGGAGCTGTTTTTT
CASSPRRDTGELFF
>TRBJ2-7|TRBV28|.|.
TGTGCCAGCCGGGTGGACAGCGCCAGCCGCGAGCAGTACTTC
CASRVDSASREQYF
>TRBJ1-6|TRBV7-9|.|TRBD1
TGTGCCAGCAGCTGGGGGGACAGGGTAAAATCACCCCTCCACTTT
CASSWGDRVKSPLHF